This passage covers 20 T cell receptor beta chains from one sample sequenced in a study of T-cell memory formation after mild COVID-19. TCRdb re-analysed the 5' RACE reads in MiXCR, keeping a single row per CDR3 protein. The sample holds fewer than 450,000 distinct CDR3 sequences, around 21% seen once. Sequencing was performed on PBMCs or a T cell subset sorted from them (not recorded which). These receptors originate from an adult woman who had mild COVID-19 (a few samples of this study predate the infection). Cell type and time point are not known.

This chain links TRBV20-1 with TRBJ1-3, with D unclear. CDR1 and CDR2 (germline): DFQATT, SNEGSKA (reference sequence). Trimming removed 0 bases from V and 5 bases from J, with 11 bases in between. The CDR3 has 14 amino acids. CDR3 region: CSAREGVMRNTIYF. CDR3 DNA: TGCAGTGCTAGAGAGGGCGTTATGAGAAACACCATATATTTT.

V and J are TRBV5-4 and TRBJ2-1; a possible D gene is TRBD1 (5 bases). Germline CDR1 reads SGHNT; CDR2 reads YYREEE (reference sequence). V lost 0 bases to trimming and J lost 9 bases, with 13 bases between them. This CDR3 spans 14 amino acids. This CDR3 is CASSLAGSGGEQFF. The CDR3, as DNA: TGTGCCAGCAGCTTGGCAGGGTCCGGCGGTGAGCAGTTCTTC.

This clonotype showed up just a few times. The V gene is TRBV3-1, the J gene TRBJ2-3; no reliable D call. V shed 3 bases and J shed 7 bases, with 5 bases lying between them. Per the germline V gene, CDR1 is LGHDT and CDR2 is YNNKEL (reference sequence). The CDR3 spans 11 residues. This chain's CDR3 is CASSQSYTQYF. The CDR3, as DNA: TGTGCCAGCAGCCAGTCATATACGCAGTATTTT.

This clonotype showed up just a few times. CDR3 in DNA: TGTGCCAGCAGTTCGCTAGCGGGAGCGAGCAATGAGCAGTTCTTC. This translates into CASSSLAGASNEQFF. V is TRBV27 and J is TRBJ2-1; 10 bases align to TRBD2. With V trimmed by 4 bases and J by 6 bases, 6 bases remained unmatched. Germline V gene data show CDR1 as MNHEY and CDR2 as SMNVEV (reference sequence). The CDR3 totals 15 residues.

This clonotype was recorded a few times. The chain recombines TRBV29-1 with TRBJ2-3, with D hard to call. V lost 3 bases to trimming and J lost 3 bases, with 13 bases between them. The germline V gene encodes CDR1 SQVTM and CDR2 ANQGSEA. This CDR3 contains 14 residues. The DNA of the CDR3 is TGCAGCGTTGAGATTAATGTTCGGACAGATACGCAGTATTTT. Translated: CSVEINVRTDTQYF.

The V and J genes are TRBV20-1 and TRBJ2-7; 8 bases fit TRBD2. The CDR3 is made up of 14 amino acids. Per the germline V gene, CDR1 is DFQATT and CDR2 is SNEGSKA (reference sequence). Trimming cost V 2 bases and J 2 bases; bases outside gene matches: 5. Here the CDR3 reads CSARPSGSTYEQYF. Written as DNA, the CDR3 is TGCAGTGCTAGACCAAGCGGGAGTACCTACGAGCAGTACTTC.

The chain couples TRBV2 to TRBJ2-1; TRBD1 might be the D (5 bases). CDR1 is SNHLY, CDR2 FYNNEI, per germline. Trimming left V 1 base short and J 6 bases short, with 10 bases between. This CDR3 comprises 14 residues. In DNA, the CDR3 is TGTGCCAGCAGTGAAGAGCGAAGGGGCAATGAGCAGTTCTTC. This sequence encodes CASSEERRGNEQFF.

This clonotype was found a few times. The chain joins TRBV7-8 to TRBJ2-5; 8 bases match TRBD2. This CDR3 is built from 19 residues. Germline V lookup: CDR1 SGHVS, CDR2 FQNEAQ. The junction had 18 bases not matched to a gene; V was cut back by 1 base and J by 5 bases. The CDR3 nucleotides are TGTGCCAGCAGCTTAGTGTCTCGTTCGGGACTAGGATTTGCGGAGACCCAGTACTTC. It codes for CASSLVSRSGLGFAETQYF.

This clonotype was detected only a few times. The chain is built from TRBV10-3 and TRBJ2-1; D ambiguous. The V gene's germline CDR1 is ENHRY and CDR2 SYGVKD. Trimming pared 2 bases from V and 2 bases from J, leaving 19 bases between. The CDR3 is 18 residues long. CDR3 loop: CAISEGIMSTIAYNEQFF. The CDR3 bases are TGTGCCATCAGTGAGGGCATAATGTCTACTATCGCCTACAATGAGCAGTTCTTC.

In this sample, this clonotype turned up many times. The chain links TRBV6-5 to TRBJ1-2, with a weak D call TRBD1 (5 bases). This CDR3 contains 12 residues. Looked up from germline, CDR1 is MNHEY and CDR2 is SVGAGI. With 5 bases removed from V and 4 bases from J, the gap between germline ends came to 8 bases. For the CDR3, the DNA is TGTGCCAGCAGTAACGGGGGCTATGGCTACACCTTC. Its protein product is CASSNGGYGYTF.

The V gene is TRBV9, the J gene TRBJ2-6; D is tentatively TRBD1 or TRBD2 (5 bases each). Per the germline V gene, CDR1 is SGDLS and CDR2 is YYNGEE. With 3 bases removed from V and 0 bases from J, the gap between germline ends came to 10 bases. The CDR3 length is 16 residues. CDR3 loop: CASSGGAFSGANVLTF. In DNA form, the CDR3 reads TGTGCCAGCAGCGGAGGGGCATTCTCTGGGGCCAACGTCCTGACTTTC.

The chain links TRBV29-1 to TRBJ2-5; TRBD1 is a possible D gene (5 bases). The ends were cut back, 0 bases at V and 2 bases at J, with 7 bases in the middle. CDR3 length equals 13 residues. Germline V gene sequence: CDR1 SQVTM, CDR2 ANQGSEA. In DNA, the CDR3 is TGCAGCGTTGAAGAAGACAGTCAAGAGACCCAGTACTTC. As protein: CSVEEDSQETQYF. Full variable domain (rest looked up from reference TRBV29-1 and TRBJ2-5): SAVISQKPSRDICQRGTSLTIQCQVDSQVTMMFWYRQQPGQSLTLIATANQGSEATYESGFVIDKFPISRPNLTFSTLTVSNMSPEDSSIYLCSVEEDSQETQYFGPGTRLLVL.

The gene calls are TRBV4-1 and TRBJ2-4; D might be TRBD1 (7 bases). Trimming pared 0 bases from V and 9 bases from J, leaving 18 bases between. In germline, CDR1 is MGHRA, CDR2 YSYEKL. The CDR3 totals 16 residues. The DNA for the CDR3 is TGCGCCAGCAGCCAAGAGTCAGGGGGAGGCGTGAGCATTCAGTACTTC. It specifies CASSQESGGGVSIQYF.

The CDR3 sequence: CSVENTGGPSYEQYF. For the CDR3, the DNA is TGCAGCGTTGAAAATACAGGGGGACCCTCCTACGAGCAGTACTTC. This chain joins TRBV29-1 and TRBJ2-7; 8 bases map to TRBD1. J gave up 0 bases and V 2 bases, and 6 bases lay outside the gene matches. Looked up from germline, CDR1 is SQVTM and CDR2 is ANQGSEA. This CDR3 has 15 residues.

This chain uses TRBV6-4 with TRBJ2-3, with a tentative D call TRBD1 (6 bases). V was pared by 4 bases and J by 0 bases, with 11 bases between. The CDR3 sequence is 15 residues long. In germline, CDR1 is MRHNA, CDR2 SNTAGT. The CDR3 is CASSVDRTSTDTQYF. The DNA of the CDR3 is TGTGCCAGCAGTGTGGACAGAACCAGCACAGATACGCAGTATTTT.

This clonotype has just one count. The gene calls are TRBV12-3 or TRBV12-4 and TRBJ1-2; tentative D call: TRBD1 (6 bases). The CDR3 has 15 residues. Trimming shortened V by 5 bases and J by 5 bases, and 18 bases separated the two germline ends. The CDR3 sequence: CASSDRGPGRYGYTF. CDR3 bases: TGTGCCAGCAGTGACCGGGGGCCCGGGAGGTATGGCTACACCTTC.

This clonotype was found many times. V usage is TRBV10-3 and J usage is TRBJ2-7; perhaps TRBD1 as D (5 bases). The CDR3 sequence is 13 residues long. The germline V gene has CDR1 ENHRY and CDR2 SYGVKD. The ends were cut back, 2 bases at V and 3 bases at J, with 8 bases in the middle. The CDR3 protein is CAISEGRDYEQYF. CDR3 bases: TGTGCCATCAGTGAGGGCAGGGACTACGAGCAGTACTTC.

This sequence joins TRBV30 and TRBJ2-2; D is undetermined. CDR1 GTSNPN and CDR2 SVGIG come from the germline V gene (reference sequence). Trimming removed 2 bases from V and 0 bases from J, with 7 bases in between. The CDR3 extends over 14 amino acids. The CDR3 is CAWSQIANTGELFF. CDR3 bases: TGTGCCTGGAGTCAAATAGCGAACACCGGGGAGCTGTTTTTT.

V gene TRBV6-5 combines with J gene TRBJ2-1, with 7 nucleotides matching TRBD2. The CDR3 runs 15 residues. V lost 6 bases, J lost 8 bases, and 13 bases stayed unmatched. Germline CDR1 is MNHEY and CDR2 is SVGAGI. The CDR3 loop reads CASSRPTSGRDEQFF. CDR3 bases: TGTGCCAGCAGCCGCCCGACTAGTGGGAGGGATGAGCAGTTCTTC.

A few counts support this clonotype. The J gene is TRBJ2-7, the V gene TRBV12-3 or TRBV12-4; 8 nucleotides match TRBD1. This CDR3 has 16 amino acids. Trimming cost V 6 bases and J 4 bases; bases outside gene matches: 14. CDR3 nucleotide sequence: TGTGCCAGCAGCCTTCGTTTGGGACAGGTATTATACGAGCAGTACTTC. Its protein is CASSLRLGQVLYEQYF.